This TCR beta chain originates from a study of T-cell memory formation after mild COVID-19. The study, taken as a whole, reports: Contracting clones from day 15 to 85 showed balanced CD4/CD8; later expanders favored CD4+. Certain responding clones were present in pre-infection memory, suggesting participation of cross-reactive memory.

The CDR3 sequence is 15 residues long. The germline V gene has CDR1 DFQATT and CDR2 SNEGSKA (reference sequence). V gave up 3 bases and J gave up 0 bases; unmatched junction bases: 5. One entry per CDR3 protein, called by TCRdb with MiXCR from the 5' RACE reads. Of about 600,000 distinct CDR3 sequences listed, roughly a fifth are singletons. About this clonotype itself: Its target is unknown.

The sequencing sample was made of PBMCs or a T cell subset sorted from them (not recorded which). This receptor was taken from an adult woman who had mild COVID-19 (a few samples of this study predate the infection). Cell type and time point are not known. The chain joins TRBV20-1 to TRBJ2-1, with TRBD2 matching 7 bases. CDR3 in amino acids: CSASRGGSSYNEQFF. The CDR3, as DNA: TGCAGTGCTAGTAGGGGCGGGAGCTCCTACAATGAGCAGTTCTTC.